Below are 17 T cell receptor beta chains sequenced from a single sample in a study of blood T cell repertoires in COVID-19. Data came from immunoSEQ multiplex PCR; TCRdb stores just in-frame clones and leaves some out. The profile shows fewer than 350,000 clones, approximately 85% of them singletons. The sequenced sample was PBMCs or T cells enriched from blood (not recorded which). The receptors come from a woman in her thirties who had recovered from COVID-19.

CDR3 region: CASSRSGMWGETQYF. In DNA, the CDR3 is TGTGCCAGCAGCCGTAGCGGGATGTGGGGGGAGACCCAGTACTTC. The V and J genes are TRBV11-3 and TRBJ2-5; 8 nucleotides match TRBD2. This CDR3 has 15 residues. V lost 5 bases, J lost 5 bases, and 10 bases stayed unmatched. Per the germline V gene, CDR1 is SGHNT and CDR2 is YENEEA.

The chain links TRBV19 to TRBJ1-2; maybe TRBD1 (6 bases). The V gene lost 8 bases and the J gene lost 4 bases, with 17 bases spanning the gap. Per germline, CDR1 LNHDA and CDR2 SQIVND (reference sequence). CDR3 length equals 14 residues. For the CDR3, the DNA is TGTGCCAGTCGAAAACAGGACAGAACCTATGGCTACACCTTC. Its protein product is CASRKQDRTYGYTF.

This clone was detected only once. This rearrangement joins TRBV15 to TRBJ1-1; D is unclear. V lost 8 bases to trimming and J lost 4 bases, with 14 bases between them. Germline V CDR1 and CDR2: LNHNV, YYDKDF (reference sequence). There are 13 residues in the CDR3. CDR3 sequence (DNA): TGTGCCACCTCCTCGGGGTATAGCACTGAAGCTTTCTTT. The encoded protein is CATSSGYSTEAFF.

This clone was found once. The chain employs TRBV7-8 and TRBJ2-1; D is possibly TRBD1 (5 bases). The CDR3 runs 15 residues. V was cut by 5 bases and J by 11 bases, with 22 bases left in between. The germline V gene encodes CDR1 SGHVS and CDR2 FQNEAQ. The CDR3, as DNA: TGTGCCAGCAGCCAAGAGCCTACAAAGGGGCGTCAGCAGTTCTTC. Its protein product is CASSQEPTKGRQQFF.

V is TRBV5-6 and J is TRBJ2-3, with 13 bases aligning to TRBD2. V gave up 3 bases and J gave up 10 bases; unmatched junction bases: 11. Germline CDR1 and CDR2: SGHDT and YYEEEE. CDR3 length equals 16 residues. The CDR3 sequence is CASSSGLAGAGESQYF. The CDR3, as DNA: TGTGCCAGCAGCTCCGGACTAGCGGGAGCGGGAGAGTCGCAGTATTTT.

The chain recombines TRBV19 with TRBJ1-2; D is perhaps TRBD1 (6 bases). The CDR3 is made up of 16 amino acids. Germline V gene lookup returns CDR1 LNHDA and CDR2 SQIVND (reference sequence). V lost 4 bases, J lost 6 bases, and 21 bases lay in between. CDR3 loop: CASSKGDPAYGNGYTF. The CDR3 DNA is TGTGCCAGTAGTAAGGGGGACCCCGCTTATGGGAATGGCTACACCTTC.

V and J are TRBV5-1 and TRBJ1-3; TRBD1 might be the D (6 bases). The CDR3 is made up of 15 amino acids. Trimming shortened V by 0 bases and J by 2 bases, and 9 bases separated the two germline ends. Germline V gene data show CDR1 as SGHRS and CDR2 as YFSETQ. The CDR3 loop is CASSLAQGPGNTIYF. In DNA, the CDR3 is TGCGCCAGCAGCTTGGCCCAGGGGCCTGGAAACACCATATATTTT.

Concerning this clone itself: Sequence at one end of the junction differs from germline and may be a read error. The chain couples TRBV10-1 to TRBJ2-1; unclear D gene. From germline, CDR1 is WNHNN and CDR2 SYGVQD (reference sequence). CDR3 length: 13 amino acids. The CDR3 nucleotides read TGCGCCAGCAGTCCATCTGGATCTAGTTCTTCGGTCTTC. Its translation is CASSPSGSSSSVF.

This clone showed up just once. The chain employs TRBV19 and TRBJ2-3, with 13 bases lining up with TRBD2. Germline V gene sequence: CDR1 LNHDA, CDR2 SQIVND (reference sequence). V was clipped by 3 bases and J by 4 bases; unmatched bases: 4. The CDR3 runs 16 residues. The CDR3 DNA reads as TGTGCCAGTAGTATGGGAGGACTAGCGGGAGCAGATACGCAGTATTTT. Amino acids: CASSMGGLAGADTQYF.

This clone has a single count. The chain links TRBV28 to TRBJ1-3, with TRBD1 matching over 7 bases. CDR3 length equals 13 residues. CDR1 is MDHEN and CDR2 is SYDVKM in the germline V gene. Germline trimming cut 8 bases from V and 8 bases from J; bases unmatched to any gene: 9. The CDR3 protein is CASGKGAEDTIYF. The DNA of the CDR3 is TGTGCCAGCGGGAAGGGGGCTGAAGACACCATATATTTT.

The chain recombines TRBV28 with TRBJ2-1, with 12 nucleotides matching TRBD2. Germline V lookup: CDR1 MDHEN, CDR2 SYDVKM. This CDR3 spans 15 amino acids. V was pared by 3 bases and J by 6 bases, with 3 bases of the junction left unmatched. CDR3 amino acids: CASSLLAGGINEQFF. CDR3 bases: TGTGCCAGCAGTTTGCTAGCGGGAGGGATCAATGAGCAGTTCTTC.

J is TRBJ2-7 and V is TRBV5-1; 9 bases agree with TRBD1. CDR1 is SGHRS, CDR2 YFSETQ, per germline. The CDR3 has 18 residues. Trimming took 0 bases from V and 5 from J; bases not matched to a gene: 15. In DNA, the CDR3 is TGCGCCAGCAGCTTGGATGGGCACAGGGGGCCACCTCCTGACGAGCAGTACTTC. This sequence encodes CASSLDGHRGPPPDEQYF.

The chain couples TRBV10-2 to TRBJ2-7; TRBD1 is a possible D gene (5 bases). The CDR3 length is 13 residues. Germline V gene sequence: CDR1 WSHSY, CDR2 SAAADI. Trimming removed 3 bases from V and 2 bases from J, with 8 bases in between. The CDR3 sequence: CASSDRVAYEQYF. The CDR3 DNA follows: TGCGCCAGCAGTGACAGGGTTGCCTACGAGCAGTACTTC.

The chain links TRBV27 to TRBJ2-2; D possibly corresponds to TRBD1 (5 bases). The V gene lost 5 bases and the J gene lost 7 bases, with 14 bases spanning the gap. The CDR3 loop spans 14 amino acids. Germline CDR1 MNHEY, CDR2 SMNVEV (reference sequence). The CDR3 nucleotides read TGTGCCAGCAGTACGGCAGGAAGGGGCGGGGAGCTGTTTTTT. It is translated as CASSTAGRGGELFF.

The rearrangement links TRBV10-3 to TRBJ2-7; perhaps TRBD1 as D (5 bases). The CDR3 extends over 14 amino acids. CDR1 is ENHRY and CDR2 is SYGVKD in the germline V gene. V lost 6 bases to trimming and J lost 2 bases, with 14 bases between them. The chain's CDR3 is CAISRAAGTYEQYF. The CDR3 DNA sequence: TGTGCCATCAGCCGAGCTGCAGGGACCTACGAGCAGTACTTC.

V is TRBV18 and J is TRBJ1-1; D is undetermined. Germline V lookup: CDR1 KGHSH, CDR2 LQKENI. The CDR3 has 14 amino acids. V dropped 3 bases and J dropped 1 base, with 9 bases sitting between them. CDR3 residues: CASSPGTENTEAFF. DNA for the CDR3: TGTGCCAGCTCACCGGGCACGGAGAACACTGAAGCTTTCTTT. Combining the CDR3 with reference TRBV18 and TRBJ1-1 gives the whole variable domain NAGVMQNPRHLVRRRGQEARLRCSPMKGHSHVYWYRQLPEEGLKFMVYLQKENIIDESGMPKERFSAEFPKEGPSILRIQQVVRGDSAAYFCASSPGTENTEAFFGQGTRLTVV.

This sequence joins TRBV11-2 and TRBJ2-3, with D hard to call. V was clipped by 2 bases and J by 2 bases, with 5 bases between them. CDR3 length: 13 amino acids. The germline gives CDR1 SGHAT, CDR2 FQNNGV. The CDR3 protein is CASSLTTTDTQYF. CDR3 in DNA: TGTGCCAGCAGCTTAACAACCACAGATACGCAGTATTTT.